Sequencing of this T cell receptor beta chain was carried out in a study of cytotoxic CD8 clonotypes in ibrutinib-treated CLL. Study background: Samples averaged 255,043 productive templates and about 94,000 productive rearrangements.

Sequencing was designed to attain a depth spanning 1 in 200,000 to 1 in 1 million T cells. Sequencing used immunoSEQ multiplex PCR; TCRdb keeps in-frame clones, though not all of them. The data hold 300,000 to 350,000 clones, with approximately 80% observed a single time. The CDR3 length is 15 residues. V lost 4 bases, J lost 1 base, and 13 bases lay in between. The V gene's germline CDR1 is SNHLY and CDR2 FYNNEI. Regarding this clone: Its matching antigen is unknown.

Study conclusions and caveats: Sampling times differed between sustained-remission and progressing patients.

This sequence was found in a human donor with chronic lymphocytic leukemia. V usage is TRBV2 and J usage is TRBJ1-1; no clear D. The source material was PBMCs, sampled before ibrutinib treatment. This CDR3 is CASSGGAERNTEAFF. The CDR3 DNA follows: TGTGCCAGCAGTGGGGGAGCGGAAAGGAACACTGAAGCTTTCTTT.